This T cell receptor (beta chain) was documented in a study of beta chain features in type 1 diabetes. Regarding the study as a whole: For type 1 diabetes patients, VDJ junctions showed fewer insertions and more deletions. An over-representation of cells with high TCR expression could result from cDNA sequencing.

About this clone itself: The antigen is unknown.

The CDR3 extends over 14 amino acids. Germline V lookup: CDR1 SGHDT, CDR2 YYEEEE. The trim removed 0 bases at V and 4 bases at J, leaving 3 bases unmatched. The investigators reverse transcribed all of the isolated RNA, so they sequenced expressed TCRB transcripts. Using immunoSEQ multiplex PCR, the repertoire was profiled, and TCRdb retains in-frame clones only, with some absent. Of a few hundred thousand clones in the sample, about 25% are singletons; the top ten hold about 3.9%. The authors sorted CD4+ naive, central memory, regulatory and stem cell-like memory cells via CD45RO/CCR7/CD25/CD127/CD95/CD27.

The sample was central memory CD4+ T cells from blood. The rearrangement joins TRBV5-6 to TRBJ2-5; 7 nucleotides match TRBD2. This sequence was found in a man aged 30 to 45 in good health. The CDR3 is CASSLGGGGETQYF. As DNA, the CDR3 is TGTGCCAGCAGCTTGGGCGGCGGGGGAGAGACCCAGTACTTC.